This TCR beta chain was retrieved from a study of response to subunit inactivated influenza vaccine. Study observations and caveats: Each seasonal influenza vaccination, the authors suggested, recruits few new T cells.

TCRdb re-called the RT-PCR reads through MiXCR, storing one row per CDR3 protein. The table includes 550,000 to 800,000 distinct CDR3 sequences, more than 11% detected once. Germline V CDR1 and CDR2: SGHTA, FQGNSA. CDR3 size: 14 residues. Between the trimmed V and J ends, which lost 2 bases and 1 base, there was a span of 8 bases. Concerning this clonotype: Its antigen remains unknown.

This receptor was identified in a man aged 50 to 60 who received an inactivated influenza vaccine. This chain links TRBV7-2 with TRBJ1-1, with D unresolved. The sequencing here drew on PBMCs from blood, taken 14 to 15 days before vaccination. The CDR3 loop is CASSLHAGNTEAFF. The CDR3 DNA sequence: TGTGCCAGCAGCTTACATGCGGGGAACACTGAAGCTTTCTTT.